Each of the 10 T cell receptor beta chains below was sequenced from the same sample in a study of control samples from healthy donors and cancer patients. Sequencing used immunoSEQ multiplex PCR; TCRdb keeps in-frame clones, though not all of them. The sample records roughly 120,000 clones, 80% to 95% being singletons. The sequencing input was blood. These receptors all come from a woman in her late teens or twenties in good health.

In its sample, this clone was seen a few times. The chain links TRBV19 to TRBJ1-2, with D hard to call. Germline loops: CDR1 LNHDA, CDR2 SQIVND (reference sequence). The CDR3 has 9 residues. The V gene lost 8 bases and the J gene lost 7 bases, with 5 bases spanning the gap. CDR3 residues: CASFFGYTF. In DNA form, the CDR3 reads TGTGCCAGTTTTTTTGGCTACACCTTC.

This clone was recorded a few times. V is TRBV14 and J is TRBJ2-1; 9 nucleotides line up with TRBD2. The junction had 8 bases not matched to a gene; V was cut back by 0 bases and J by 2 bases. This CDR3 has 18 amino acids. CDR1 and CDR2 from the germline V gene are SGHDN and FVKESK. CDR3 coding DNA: TGTGCCAGCAGCCAAGAGAGTCGGGCGGGGGGGCCCTACAATGAGCAGTTCTTC. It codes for CASSQESRAGGPYNEQFF.

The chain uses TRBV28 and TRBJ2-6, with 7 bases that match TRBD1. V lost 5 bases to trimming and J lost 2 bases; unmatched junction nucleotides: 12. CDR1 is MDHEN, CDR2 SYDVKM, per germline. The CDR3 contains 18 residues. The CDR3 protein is CASSPPRQGLPGANVLTF. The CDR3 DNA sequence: TGTGCCAGCAGTCCACCGCGACAGGGTCTTCCTGGGGCCAACGTCCTGACTTTC.

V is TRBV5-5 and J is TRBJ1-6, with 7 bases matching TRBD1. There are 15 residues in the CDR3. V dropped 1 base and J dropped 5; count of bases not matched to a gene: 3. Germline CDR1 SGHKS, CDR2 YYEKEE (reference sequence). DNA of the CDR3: TGTGCCAGCAGCTTGTCGACAGGGAATAATTCACCCCTCCACTTT. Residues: CASSLSTGNNSPLHF.

CDR3 region: CASSQARSLQYF. The CDR3 coding sequence is TGTGCCAGCAGCCAAGCTAGGAGTTTACAGTACTTC. This chain connects TRBV14 to TRBJ2-7; D gene ambiguous. Germline lookup yields CDR1 SGHDN and CDR2 FVKESK. The CDR3 runs to 12 residues. Trimming took 1 base from V and 10 from J, leaving 11 bases between them.

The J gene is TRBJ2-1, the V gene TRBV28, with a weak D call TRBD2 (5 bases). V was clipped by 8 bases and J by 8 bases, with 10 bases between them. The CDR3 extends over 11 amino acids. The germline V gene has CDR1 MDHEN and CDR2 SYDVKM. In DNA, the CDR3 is TGTGCCAGCCAGAGCGGATATGAGCAGTTCTTC. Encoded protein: CASQSGYEQFF.

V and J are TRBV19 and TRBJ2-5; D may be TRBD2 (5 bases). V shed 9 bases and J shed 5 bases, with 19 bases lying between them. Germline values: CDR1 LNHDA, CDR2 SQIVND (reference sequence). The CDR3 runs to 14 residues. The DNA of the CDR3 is TGTGCCAGCGCGGAACGGGGTCTTGCGGAGACCCAGTACTTC. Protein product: CASAERGLAETQYF.

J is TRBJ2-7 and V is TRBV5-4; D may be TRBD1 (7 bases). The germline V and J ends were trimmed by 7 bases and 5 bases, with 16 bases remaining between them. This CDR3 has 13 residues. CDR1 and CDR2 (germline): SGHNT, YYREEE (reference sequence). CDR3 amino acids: CASGQGGGNEQYF. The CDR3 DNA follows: TGTGCCAGCGGTCAAGGGGGCGGGAACGAGCAGTACTTC.

Here the CDR3 DNA reads TGTGCCAGCAGCTTAAAGGAAACAGGGGCAAACATTCAGTACTTC. This gives the protein CASSLKETGANIQYF. The gene calls are TRBV7-9 and TRBJ2-4; 7 bases align to TRBD1. Germline V gene sequence: CDR1 SEHNR, CDR2 FQNEAQ (reference sequence). CDR3 length: 15 amino acids. After removal of 2 bases from V and 6 bases from J, the junction contained 7 bases not matched to a gene.

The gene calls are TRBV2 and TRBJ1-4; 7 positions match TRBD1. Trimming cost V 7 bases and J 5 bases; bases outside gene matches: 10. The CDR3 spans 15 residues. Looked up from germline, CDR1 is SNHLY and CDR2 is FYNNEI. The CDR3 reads CASTYLGQLNEKLFF. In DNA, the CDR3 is TGTGCCAGCACCTACCTGGGACAGTTAAATGAAAAACTGTTTTTT.